A single sample gave rise to the 20 T cell receptor beta chains below, sequenced in a study of blood T cells in healthy people across ages (dated by TCRdb to about 2015). Library method: 5' RACE. Sequencing took place on an Illumina HiSeq 2500. A second PCR of roughly 7 to 11 cycles was performed with a sample-barcoded 5' primer and a J-beta primer mix. TCRdb reworked the public reads: Q25 trimming with fastp, MiXCR clone assembly, productive beta chains retained. Every CDR3 protein is listed once, alongside the most common genes and DNA of its rows. The sample includes approximately 690,000 distinct CDR3 sequences, with roughly 43% observed a single time. The ten largest clones capture around 30% of the sample. Sequences were obtained from blood. The receptors come from a man older than 75 in good health.

This chain uses TRBV6-5 with TRBJ1-3, with a possible D match to TRBD1 (6 bases). V dropped 5 bases and J dropped 2 bases, with 13 bases sitting between them. This CDR3 is 15 amino acids long. Per germline, CDR1 MNHEY and CDR2 SVGAGI. CDR3 sequence: CASSRQDRAGNTIYF. Written as DNA, the CDR3 is TGTGCCAGCAGTAGACAGGATCGGGCTGGAAACACCATATATTTT.

CDR3 DNA sequence: TGTGCCAGCAGCATACAACCGGGACCGAGCGAGGGCTACACCTTC. Protein sequence: CASSIQPGPSEGYTF. The rearrangement links TRBV5-5 to TRBJ1-2; the D gene is possibly TRBD1 (5 bases). The CDR3 has 15 amino acids. Germline-derived CDR1 and CDR2 are SGHKS and YYEKEE (reference sequence). V lost 4 bases and J 8 bases, leaving 21 bases between the germline ends. Full variable domain (outside the CDR3, taken from reference TRBV5-5 and TRBJ1-2): DAGVTQSPTHLIKTRGQQVTLRCSPISGHKSVSWYQQVLGQGPQFIFQYYEKEERGRGNFPDRFSARQFPNYSSELNVNALLLGDSALYLCASSIQPGPSEGYTFGSGTRLTVV.

In its sample, this clonotype was seen a few times. The rearrangement links TRBV15 to TRBJ1-2; D is uncertain. This CDR3 is 13 amino acids long. The germline V gene has CDR1 LNHNV and CDR2 YYDKDF (reference sequence). Trimming removed 5 bases at V and 2 bases at J, with 9 bases between. The CDR3 DNA reads as TGTGCCACCAGCGGCGGGCCAAACTATGGCTACACCTTC. Residues: CATSGGPNYGYTF.

This clonotype was observed a handful of times. V usage is TRBV10-3 and J usage is TRBJ2-5; D is possibly TRBD1 (5 bases). Germline CDR1 is ENHRY and CDR2 is SYGVKD. The CDR3 has 14 amino acids. Trimming stripped 0 bases from V and 3 bases from J, with 8 bases between. CDR3 residues: CAISESRQKETQYF. Written as DNA, the CDR3 is TGTGCCATCAGTGAGTCACGACAGAAAGAGACCCAGTACTTC.

The chain combines TRBV5-1 with TRBJ2-7; TRBD2 agrees at 10 bases. Germline V lookup: CDR1 SGHRS, CDR2 YFSETQ. J gave up 7 bases and V 0 bases, and 10 bases lay outside the gene matches. This CDR3 region has 16 residues. The CDR3 protein is CASSLEASGGQGEQYF. DNA of the CDR3: TGCGCCAGCAGCTTGGAGGCTAGCGGGGGCCAAGGGGAGCAGTACTTC.

For this clonotype: A much more abundant neighbour one base away suggests this may be a read error. The chain joins TRBV30 to TRBJ2-7; D is uncertain. Germline-derived CDR1 and CDR2 are GTSNPN and SVGIG (reference sequence). CDR3 length: 14 residues. The V end was cut by 4 bases, the J end by 0 bases, with 13 bases between. CDR3 sequence reads: CAWTPRGSSYEQYF. The CDR3, as DNA: TGTGCCTGGACCCCCCGTGGCAGCTCCTACGAGCAGTACTTC.

This clonotype has just a few counts. This chain connects TRBV7-2 to TRBJ2-1; D gene unclear. The CDR3 extends over 16 amino acids. V lost 5 bases, J lost 3 bases, and 17 bases lay in between. CDR1 is SGHTA, CDR2 FQGNSA, per germline. In nucleotides, the CDR3 is TGTGCCAGCAGCACACAGCCTACCATTCTCTACAATGAGCAGTTCTTC. Translated: CASSTQPTILYNEQFF.

This clonotype was detected ten times or more. The chain carries TRBV20-1 and TRBJ2-7; 12 bases are a match to TRBD1. Germline values: CDR1 DFQATT, CDR2 SNEGSKA (reference sequence). There are 14 residues in the CDR3. The junction had 5 bases not matched to a gene; V was cut back by 5 bases and J by 3 bases. The CDR3 nucleotides are TGCAGTGCTCGGGACAGGGGGCGCCACTACGAGCAGTACTTC. This encodes CSARDRGRHYEQYF.

The V call is TRBV7-2, the J call TRBJ1-5; unclear D gene. V was pared by 1 base and J by 6 bases, with 7 bases between. CDR3 length equals 13 residues. Germline V CDR1 and CDR2: SGHTA, FQGNSA. CDR3 coding DNA: TGTGCCAGCAGCTTAGGGGAAGGTCAGCCCCAGCATTTT. This encodes CASSLGEGQPQHF.

The V call is TRBV9, the J call TRBJ2-2; no reliable D call. Between the trimmed V and J ends, which lost 2 bases and 7 bases, there was a span of 12 bases. Germline-derived CDR1 and CDR2 are SGDLS and YYNGEE. The length of the CDR3 is 14 residues. CDR3 residues: CASSVLPDSGELFF. As DNA, the CDR3 is TGTGCCAGCAGCGTCCTACCCGATAGCGGGGAGCTGTTTTTT.

This clonotype was recorded a few times. This sequence joins TRBV3-1 and TRBJ2-1; D uncertain. V was shortened by 4 bases and J by 11 bases, with 15 bases between the two germline ends. Germline V gene lookup returns CDR1 LGHDT and CDR2 YNNKEL (reference sequence). CDR3 size: 13 residues. The DNA for the CDR3 is TGTGCCAGCAGCCCCTCTTCCCCCCAAAAGCAGTTCTTC. It encodes CASSPSSPQKQFF.

This clonotype has only a few counts. V and J are TRBV6-2 or TRBV6-3 and TRBJ1-1; D possibly corresponds to TRBD1 (5 bases). CDR3 length: 14 residues. V lost 3 bases and J lost 4, with 12 bases in between. The germline gives CDR1 MNHEY, CDR2 SVGEGT. This CDR3 reads CASSYQGLSTEAFF. The CDR3 DNA reads as TGTGCCAGCAGTTATCAGGGTTTGAGCACTGAAGCTTTCTTT.

This chain uses TRBV7-9 with TRBJ2-1; no definite D call. Deletions cut 1 base from V and 7 bases from J, with 8 bases between. Germline CDR1 SEHNR, CDR2 FQNEAQ (reference sequence). The CDR3 loop spans 13 amino acids. CDR3 region: CASSLGRPNEQFF. CDR3 DNA: TGTGCCAGCAGCTTAGGGCGGCCGAATGAGCAGTTCTTC.

The rearrangement uses TRBV5-6 and TRBJ1-5, with a weak D call TRBD1 (5 bases). This CDR3 comprises 14 residues. CDR1 is SGHDT, CDR2 YYEEEE, per germline. V lost 3 bases and J 3 bases, leaving 10 bases between the germline ends. This chain's CDR3 is CASSWDGDNQPQHF. The CDR3 region has the DNA TGTGCCAGCAGCTGGGACGGGGACAATCAGCCCCAGCATTTT.

The gene calls are TRBV6-2 or TRBV6-3 and TRBJ2-3; 10 bases are a match to TRBD2. The J segment lost 2 bases and the V segment lost 6 bases, leaving 8 bases of the junction unmatched. The germline gives CDR1 MNHEY, CDR2 SVGEGT. CDR3 size: 16 residues. CDR3 nucleotides: TGTGCCAGCAGACCTAGCGGGGGCACTTTCACAGATACGCAGTATTTT. This codes for CASRPSGGTFTDTQYF.

This clonotype was observed many times. The chain links TRBV6-2 or TRBV6-3 to TRBJ2-7; 10 bases line up with TRBD2. Germline CDR1 is MNHEY and CDR2 is SVGEGT. The CDR3 has 14 residues. V lost 6 bases, J lost 0 bases, and 2 bases stayed unmatched. CDR3 loop: CASSRLAGSYEQYF. In DNA, the CDR3 is TGTGCCAGCAGCCGACTAGCGGGCTCCTACGAGCAGTACTTC.

V is TRBV4-3 and J is TRBJ2-7, with a possible D match to TRBD2 (6 bases). V gave up 3 bases and J gave up 2 bases, with 14 bases separating them. The CDR3 length is 15 residues. CDR1 and CDR2 from the germline V gene are LGHNA and YSLEER. The CDR3 reads CASSQDRDWPYEQYF. CDR3 bases: TGCGCCAGCAGCCAGGACCGGGACTGGCCCTACGAGCAGTACTTC.

This clonotype was found a few times. The rearrangement joins TRBV5-1 to TRBJ2-3; D gene ambiguous. The ends were cut back, 0 bases at V and 6 bases at J, with 17 bases in the middle. This CDR3 contains 16 residues. CDR1 is SGHRS, CDR2 YFSETQ, per germline. The CDR3 loop is CASSLEWADRRDTQYF. In nucleotides, the CDR3 is TGCGCCAGCAGCTTGGAGTGGGCTGATCGTAGGGATACGCAGTATTTT.

The rearrangement links TRBV20-1 to TRBJ2-4; 7 positions agree with TRBD1. The CDR3 contains 18 residues. With 0 bases clipped from V and 0 bases from J, the junction kept 11 bases outside the gene matches. Germline CDR1 and CDR2: DFQATT and SNEGSKA (reference sequence). CDR3: CSARDPGQSPIAKNIQYF. DNA of the CDR3: TGCAGTGCTAGAGATCCGGGACAGTCCCCTATAGCCAAAAACATTCAGTACTTC.

This chain links TRBV5-1 with TRBJ2-2; 11 nucleotides align to TRBD1. The CDR3 covers 16 residues. The V and J ends lost 4 bases and 4 bases, in that order; junction bases with no gene match: 6. Germline V gene sequence: CDR1 SGHRS, CDR2 YFSETQ. The DNA for the CDR3 is TGCGCCAGCAGCATGCCCGGGACAGGGGGCACCGGGGAGCTGTTTTTT. Protein product: CASSMPGTGGTGELFF.